The rows below give T cell receptor beta chains drawn from one sample of a study of blood T cell repertoires in COVID-19. Clones were sequenced by immunoSEQ multiplex PCR, and TCRdb holds only the in-frame ones, with some missing. The sample includes approximately 200,000 clones, 80% to 85% of them seen just once. Sequences were obtained from peripheral blood. The receptors were sampled from a woman under 40 who had recovered from COVID-19. Both conserved end residues are part of each CDR3. D genes are given only for firm matches. Only part of the rows carry a size: once, few, many, or a class if the clone is expanded.

-	TRBV15	-	TRBJ2-7	TGTGCCACCAGCAGAGTTGGTGGCGGACACTCCTACGAGCAGTACTTC	CATSRVGGGHSYEQYF
-	TRBV27	TRBD2	TRBJ2-1	TGTGCCAGCAGTTTATTGACTAGCGGGAGTTACAATGAGCAGTTCTTC	CASSLLTSGSYNEQFF
many	TRBV5-1	TRBD1	TRBJ1-4	TGCGCCAGCAGCCCGGGACAGGGGGCGGTCTTTAATGAAAAACTGTTTTTT	CASSPGQGAVFNEKLFF
-	TRBV10-3	-	TRBJ1-5	TGTGCCATCAGTGGGACACCCAACCAGCCCCAGCATTTT	CAISGTPNQPQHF
-	TRBV29-1	TRBD2	TRBJ2-1	TGCAGCGTAATCCCCTATGCGGGGGGTCCGGAGCAGTTCTTC	CSVIPYAGGPEQFF
-	TRBV18	-	TRBJ2-7	TGTGCCAGCTCACCACCGCCAGGGCGACACGAGCAGTACTTC	CASSPPPGRHEQYF
-	TRBV7-9	TRBD1	TRBJ1-3	TGTGCCAGCAGCCCACGGGACAGCGGAAACACCATATATTTT	CASSPRDSGNTIYF
-	TRBV2	-	TRBJ2-2	TGTGCCAGCAGTGCAGGGATTGCCGGGGAGCTGTTTTTT	CASSAGIAGELFF
-	TRBV12-5	TRBD1	TRBJ2-5	TGTGCTAGTGGTTTTCCGTTCGCTGACAGGGGAAAAAAGACCCAGTACTTC	CASGFPFADRGKKTQYF
-	TRBV7-7	TRBD2	TRBJ2-3	TGTGCTAGCAGCCCCATTAGCGGGAGTCCCACAGATACGCAGTATTTT	CASSPISGSPTDTQYF
-	TRBV11-3	-	TRBJ2-1	TGTGCCAGCAGTCTAGTTACTGCGGGGTCTGAGAATGAGCAGTTCTTC	CASSLVTAGSENEQFF
-	TRBV15	-	TRBJ1-5	TGTGCCACCAGCAGAGAAAAGTTAAGGAAAGGGGCTATCAATCAGCCCCAGCATTTT	CATSREKLRKGAINQPQHF
-	TRBV6-5	TRBD2	TRBJ2-3	TGTGCCAGCTGGGGGGGAGATACGCAGTATTTT	CASWGGDTQYF
-	TRBV6-5	-	TRBJ1-6	TGTGCCAGCAGCGTCAACGGGGATAATTCACCCCTCCACTTT	CASSVNGDNSPLHF
-	TRBV19	TRBD2	TRBJ2-2	TGTGCCAGTACCAAGACGGGAGCGGGACTAGCGGGAGTTCGTCGCACCGGGGAGCTGTTTTTT	CASTKTGAGLAGVRRTGELFF
-	TRBV6-5	TRBD2	TRBJ2-3	TGTGCCAGCAGTCGCCTAGCGGGAGAATCAGATACGCAGTATTTT	CASSRLAGESDTQYF
-	TRBV7-9	TRBD1	TRBJ1-1	TGTGCCAGCAGCTTAGTTGACAGGGGGCTCACTGAAGCTTTCTTT	CASSLVDRGLTEAFF
-	TRBV6-1	TRBD2	TRBJ2-3	TGTGCCAGCAGTGAGGGGCCGGGACTACCAACAGATACGCAGTATTTT	CASSEGPGLPTDTQYF
-	TRBV5-1	-	TRBJ2-5	TGCGCCAGCAGCTTGGGGTTGCTGGGGAGCTCTCTCGAGACCCAGTACTTC	CASSLGLLGSSLETQYF
-	TRBV7-2	-	TRBJ2-3	TGTGCCAGCAGCGCGTACAGGGTTGACACGCAGTATTTT	CASSAYRVDTQYF
once	TRBV6-5	TRBD1	TRBJ1-1	TGTGCCAGCAGGCGACAGGGGGCGAACACTGAAGCTTTCTTT	CASRRQGANTEAFF
-	TRBV18	TRBD2	TRBJ2-3	TGTGCCAGCTCACCATTAGCGGGAGGTAGCACAGATACGCAGTATTTT	CASSPLAGGSTDTQYF
-	TRBV6-5	TRBD2	TRBJ2-7	TGTGCCAGCAGTTACGCTAGCGGGAGGGTCGAAGAGCAGTACTTC	CASSYASGRVEEQYF
-	TRBV19	TRBD2	TRBJ2-1	TGTGCCAGTAGTATTTTAAGCGGGAGTCCCTACAATGAGCAGTTCTTC	CASSILSGSPYNEQFF
-	TRBV12-3/TRBV12-4	-	TRBJ1-1	TGTGCCAGCAGACGGGGTCCTCGCCCGAGAGCTTTCTTT	CASRRGPRPRAFF
-	TRBV29-1	TRBD1	TRBJ2-7	TGCAGCGTTCTTCGCGGGGACAGGGTCTACGAGCAGTACTTC	CSVLRGDRVYEQYF
-	TRBV7-8	TRBD2	TRBJ2-2	TGTGCCAGCAGCCAGAGCGGGAGGGCCCCCGGGGAGCTGTTTTTT	CASSQSGRAPGELFF
-	TRBV7-9	TRBD1	TRBJ2-1	TGTGCCAGCAGCCGTAACCGGGACAGCAATGAGCAGTTCTTC	CASSRNRDSNEQFF
few	TRBV28	-	TRBJ2-5	TGTGCCATCAGACGGGACATTCAAGAGACCCAGTACTTC	CAIRRDIQETQYF
-	TRBV5-1	-	TRBJ1-2	TGCGCCAGCAGCTTTTCGACAGACTATGGCTACACCTTC	CASSFSTDYGYTF
many	TRBV7-2	-	TRBJ1-6	TGTGCCAGCAGCTTATCGGTCATGGCAGGGGAGGGTTCACCCCTCCACTTT	CASSLSVMAGEGSPLHF
-	TRBV29-1	TRBD2	TRBJ2-7	TGCAGCGTCGCCGGGACTAGCGGCTACGAGCAGTACTTC	CSVAGTSGYEQYF
-	TRBV4-1	TRBD2	TRBJ2-4	TGCGCCAGCAGCCCACGACTAGCGGGAGGCCTGAACATTCAGTACTTC	CASSPRLAGGLNIQYF
-	TRBV13	TRBD2	TRBJ2-7	TGTGCCAGCAGCCCCCGACTAGCGGGAACCTACGAGCAGTACTTC	CASSPRLAGTYEQYF
-	TRBV6-5	-	TRBJ1-2	TGTGCCAGCAGCCTGGCAGGGAATGGCTACACCTTC	CASSLAGNGYTF
-	TRBV5-6	TRBD2	TRBJ2-1	TGTGCCAGCAGCAGGACTAGCGGGAGGGTATACAATGAGCAGTTCTTC	CASSRTSGRVYNEQFF
many	TRBV27	TRBD2	TRBJ2-7	TGTGCCAGCAGTTTATTTAAGGGGACTAGATCCTACGAGCAGTACTTC	CASSLFKGTRSYEQYF
-	TRBV9	TRBD1	TRBJ2-5	TGTGCCAGCAGCGAGGGGACAGGGGGTTACCAAGAGACCCAGTACTTC	CASSEGTGGYQETQYF
-	TRBV10-1	TRBD2	TRBJ2-2	TGCGCCAGCAGTGAGAGGCTAGCGGGACCCGGGGAGCTGTTTTTT	CASSERLAGPGELFF
-	TRBV6-6	-	TRBJ1-2	TGTGCCAGCAGCCGCGTTAGGACAGAAAAGAACTATGGCTACACCTTC	CASSRVRTEKNYGYTF
-	TRBV10-3	-	TRBJ1-2	TGTGCCATCAGTGAAATAGCCACGGACTATGGCTACACCTTC	CAISEIATDYGYTF
-	TRBV19	TRBD2	TRBJ2-1	TGTGCCAGTAGTATAGTACTAGCGGGAGGGACCAACCTACGATCCTACAATGAGCAGTTCTTC	CASSIVLAGGTNLRSYNEQFF
-	TRBV30	-	TRBJ1-1	TGTGCCTGGAGTCTAAACCAGGACACTGAAGCTTTCTTT	CAWSLNQDTEAFF
-	TRBV9	TRBD1	TRBJ2-7	TGTGCCAGCAGCGTAGGAAAGGGGGCATGGACCTACGAGCAGTACTTC	CASSVGKGAWTYEQYF
-	TRBV19	-	TRBJ1-1	TGTGCCAGTAGCTCCAGAGGAGGGGACACTGAAGCTTTCTTT	CASSSRGGDTEAFF
-	TRBV19	TRBD2	TRBJ2-2	TGTGCCAGTAGGCCCACAGTGACTAGCGGACTTCCCGGGGAGCTGTTTTTT	CASRPTVTSGLPGELFF
-	TRBV4-2	TRBD2	TRBJ2-3	TGTGCCAGCAGCCAGGGTGGCGGGAGGACAGATACGCAGTATTTT	CASSQGGGRTDTQYF
-	TRBV12-3/TRBV12-4	-	TRBJ2-7	TGTGCCAGCAGTTTAACGAGATCCTACGAGCAGTACTTC	CASSLTRSYEQYF
once	TRBV27	TRBD1	TRBJ1-5	TGTGCCAGCAGTTTATACAGGGGGAGTCAGCCCCAGCATTTT	CASSLYRGSQPQHF
-	TRBV19	TRBD2	TRBJ2-1	TGTGCCAGTAGTTATTTTAGCGGGAGCTCCTACAATGAGCAGTTCTTC	CASSYFSGSSYNEQFF
-	TRBV27	-	TRBJ2-7	TGTGCCAGCAGGGGGACACCCACCTACGAGCAGTACTTC	CASRGTPTYEQYF
few	TRBV6-5	TRBD1	TRBJ2-7	TGTGCCAGCAGCGACCGGACAGGGGGCCGGTACGAGCAGTACTTC	CASSDRTGGRYEQYF
-	TRBV28	-	TRBJ2-4	TGTGCCAGCAGTTTATCGGAAAACATTCAGTACTTC	CASSLSENIQYF
-	TRBV28	-	TRBJ2-3	TGTGCCAGCAGCCAATTGGGTAGCATGACAGATACGCAGTATTTT	CASSQLGSMTDTQYF
few	TRBV11-2	-	TRBJ1-1	TGTGCCAGCAGCCCCCGATCCGGGAACACTGAAGCTTTCTTT	CASSPRSGNTEAFF
-	TRBV28	TRBD1	TRBJ1-2	TGTGCCAGCAGTCCAGGGACAGGGGACCTCTATGGCTACACCTTC	CASSPGTGDLYGYTF
-	TRBV21-1	-	TRBJ2-1	TGTGCCAGCAGCCCCCGCTTTAGCGGGAGGAGTGGGGACTCCTACAATGAGCAGTTCTTC	CASSPRFSGRSGDSYNEQFF
-	TRBV29-1	-	TRBJ1-1	TGCAGCGTTGGGGACTTCACCCTGAGGAACACTGAAGCTTTCTTT	CSVGDFTLRNTEAFF
few	TRBV28	TRBD1	TRBJ2-7	TGTGCCAGCAGTTTACCCGGGGACAGTAAGAAACGGTACGAGCAGTACTTC	CASSLPGDSKKRYEQYF
-	TRBV5-6	-	TRBJ2-3	TGTGCCAGCAGCTTCGGTGACGGGAGAGATACGCAGTATTTT	CASSFGDGRDTQYF